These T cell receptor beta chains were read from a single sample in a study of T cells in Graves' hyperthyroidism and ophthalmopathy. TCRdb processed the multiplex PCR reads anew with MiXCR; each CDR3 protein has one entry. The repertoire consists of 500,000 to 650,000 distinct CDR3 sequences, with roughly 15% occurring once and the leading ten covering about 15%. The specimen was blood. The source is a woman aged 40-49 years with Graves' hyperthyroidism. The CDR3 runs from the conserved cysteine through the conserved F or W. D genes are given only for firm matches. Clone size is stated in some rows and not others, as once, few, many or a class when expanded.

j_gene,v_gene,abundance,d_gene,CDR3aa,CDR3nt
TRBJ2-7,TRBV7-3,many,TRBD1,CASSLTGEDSYEQYF,TGTGCCAGCAGCCTGACAGGGGAAGACTCCTACGAGCAGTACTTC
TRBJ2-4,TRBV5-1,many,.,CASSTDSFRAKNIQYF,TGCGCCAGCAGTACCGACAGTTTCAGAGCCAAAAACATTCAGTACTTC
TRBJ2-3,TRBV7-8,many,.,CASSLDLARGTDTQYF,TGTGCCAGCAGCTTAGATCTAGCGAGAGGCACAGATACGCAGTATTTT
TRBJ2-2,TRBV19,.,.,CASSRGQFGTGELFF,TGTGCCAGTAGTAGAGGACAGTTTGGCACCGGGGAGCTGTTTTTT
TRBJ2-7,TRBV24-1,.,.,CATSVERGSSYNEQYF,TGTGCCACCAGTGTTGAACGAGGGAGCTCCTACAATGAGCAGTACTTC
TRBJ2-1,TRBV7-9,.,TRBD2,CASFWIAGYYNEQFF,TGTGCCAGTTTCTGGATAGCGGGATACTACAATGAGCAGTTCTTC
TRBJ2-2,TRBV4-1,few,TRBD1,CASSHPGQGVTGELFF,TGCGCCAGCAGCCACCCGGGACAGGGGGTCACCGGGGAGCTGTTTTTT
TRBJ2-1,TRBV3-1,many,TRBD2,CASSQISGTSGPNEQFF,TGTGCCAGCAGCCAAATCTCAGGGACTAGCGGCCCCAATGAGCAGTTCTTC
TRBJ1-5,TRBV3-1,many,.,CASSPGPENNQPQHF,TGTGCCAGCAGTCCCGGACCGGAGAACAATCAGCCCCAGCATTTT
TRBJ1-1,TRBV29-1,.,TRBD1,CSAMTGADTEAFF,TGCAGCGCCATGACAGGGGCGGACACTGAAGCTTTCTTT
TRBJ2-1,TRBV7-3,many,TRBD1,CASSLNTGGNEQFF,TGTGCCAGCAGCTTAAACACAGGGGGCAATGAGCAGTTCTTC
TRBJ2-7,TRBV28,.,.,CASSQLSGAEQYF,TGTGCCAGCAGCCAGTTATCCGGCGCCGAGCAGTACTTC
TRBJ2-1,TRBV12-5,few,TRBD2,CASGILGTSGIESPRPSYNEQFF,TGTGCTAGTGGTATTCTCGGCACTAGCGGAATTGAATCCCCTCGGCCCTCCTACAATGAGCAGTTCTTC
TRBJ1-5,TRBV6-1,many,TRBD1,CASSASGTGFNQPQHF,TGTGCCAGCAGCGCATCCGGGACAGGTTTCAATCAGCCCCAGCATTTT
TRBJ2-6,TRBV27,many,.,CASSTSSTGANVLTF,TGTGCCAGCAGTACATCTTCAACTGGGGCCAACGTCCTGACTTTC
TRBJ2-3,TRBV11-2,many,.,CASRSSDKANADTQYF,TGTGCCAGCAGATCTTCGGACAAGGCGAACGCAGATACGCAGTATTTT
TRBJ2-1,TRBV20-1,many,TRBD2,CSAISGRALNEQFF,TGCAGTGCTATTAGTGGGAGGGCCCTCAATGAGCAGTTCTTC
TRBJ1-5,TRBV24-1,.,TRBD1,CATSDPGQGYNQPQHF,TGTGCCACCAGTGACCCGGGACAGGGATATAATCAGCCCCAGCATTTT
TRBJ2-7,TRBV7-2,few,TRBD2,CASSWREAYEQYF,TGTGCCAGCAGTTGGCGGGAGGCTTACGAGCAGTACTTC
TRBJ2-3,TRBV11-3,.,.,CASSDLGQSTDTQYF,TGCGCCAGCAGTGACTTAGGACAAAGCACAGATACGCAGTATTTT
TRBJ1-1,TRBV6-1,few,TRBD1,CASNRQGGNTEAFF,TGTGCCAGCAATAGACAGGGGGGGAACACTGAAGCTTTCTTT
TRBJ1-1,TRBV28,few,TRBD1,CASSSGQGGGLGTEAFF,TGTGCCAGCAGTTCGGGACAGGGGGGAGGGCTGGGCACTGAAGCTTTCTTT
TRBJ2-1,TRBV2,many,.,CASSPRGGLLNEQFF,TGTGCCAGCAGTCCCCGTGGAGGTCTCCTCAATGAGCAGTTCTTC
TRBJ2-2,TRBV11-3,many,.,CATTAGNTGELFF,TGTGCCACCACAGCGGGGAACACCGGGGAGCTGTTTTTT
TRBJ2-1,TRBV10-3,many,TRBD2,CAIRKSGTTTKNSYNEQFF,TGTGCCATCAGGAAATCCGGGACTACCACGAAAAACTCCTACAATGAGCAGTTCTTC
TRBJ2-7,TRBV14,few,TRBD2,CASSRPSGRFNEQYF,TGTGCCAGCAGCCGCCCTAGCGGGAGGTTTAACGAGCAGTACTTC
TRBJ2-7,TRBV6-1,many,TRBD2,CASRLTSASSYEQYF,TGTGCCAGCAGGTTAACTAGCGCTAGCTCCTACGAGCAGTACTTC
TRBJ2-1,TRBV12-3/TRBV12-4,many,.,CASSLGAGSINEQFF,TGTGCCAGCAGTTTAGGTGCAGGGAGTATCAATGAGCAGTTCTTC
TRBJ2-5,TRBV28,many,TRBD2,CASSLLAREGETQYF,TGTGCCAGCAGTTTACTGGCCAGGGAGGGGGAGACCCAGTACTTC
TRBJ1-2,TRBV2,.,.,CASRRAPNVGYTF,TGTGCCAGCCGCCGGGCCCCCAATGTAGGCTACACCTTC
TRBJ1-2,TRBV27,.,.,CASSFNPLQGIYGYTF,TGTGCCAGCAGTTTCAATCCCCTCCAGGGGATCTATGGCTACACCTTC
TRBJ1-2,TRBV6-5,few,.,CASSYEENYGYTF,TGTGCCAGCAGTTACGAGGAGAACTATGGCTACACCTTC
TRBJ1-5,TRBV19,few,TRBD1,CASSTGTARISNQPQHF,TGTGCCAGTAGTACCGGGACAGCTCGTATTAGCAATCAGCCCCAGCATTTT
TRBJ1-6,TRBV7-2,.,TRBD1,CASSLGRRTGGFSPLHF,TGTGCCAGCAGCTTAGGACGTCGGACAGGGGGCTTTTCACCCCTCCACTTT
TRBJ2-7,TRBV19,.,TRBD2,CASSIVGLGDEQYF,TGTGCCAGTAGTATAGTGGGACTAGGAGACGAGCAGTACTTC
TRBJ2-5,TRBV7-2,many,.,CASSPQGGVLETQYF,TGTGCCAGCAGCCCCCAGGGGGGCGTTTTGGAGACCCAGTACTTC
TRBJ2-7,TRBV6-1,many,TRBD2,CASSPGSSRTSSYEQYF,TGTGCCAGCAGTCCCGGGAGTAGCCGGACTAGCAGCTACGAGCAGTACTTC